A single sample is the source of the 25 T cell receptor beta chains below, sequenced in a study of blood T cell repertoires in COVID-19 (dated by TCRdb to the early 2020s). The method was the immunoSEQ multiplex PCR assay. TCRdb's version of the immuneACCESS table is confined to in-frame rearrangements and falls short of the full clone set. An unresolved V gene accounts for under half of the shortfall where checked; the remainder is of unknown origin. Within this sample are about 51,000 clones, with 75% to 90% of them counted one time only. The leading ten clones occupy around 1.4% of the sample. The sequencing sample was made of peripheral blood. The receptors were sampled from a man in his 60s with acute or convalescent COVID-19.

The chain carries TRBV10-3 and TRBJ2-6; TRBD1 aligns across 7 bases. J lost 0 bases, V lost 11 bases, and 7 bases had no gene match. There are 15 residues in the CDR3. Germline-derived CDR1 and CDR2 are ENHRY and SYGVKD. In DNA form, the CDR3 reads TGTGCCGTCAACCGGGACAGCTCTGGGGCCAACGTCCTGACTTTC. Amino acid sequence: CAVNRDSSGANVLTF.

This clone was counted only a few times. The CDR3 protein is CAISFGENEQYF. CDR3 in DNA: TGTGCCATCAGTTTCGGGGAGAACGAGCAGTACTTC. V usage is TRBV10-3 and J usage is TRBJ2-7; weak D call: TRBD2 (5 bases). CDR1 and CDR2 from the germline V gene are ENHRY and SYGVKD. CDR3 length equals 12 residues. Trimming removed 5 bases at V and 5 bases at J, with 10 bases between.

The chain is built from TRBV3-1 (or the pseudogene TRBV3-2) and TRBJ2-1, with 13 bases lining up with TRBD2. The CDR3 loop spans 15 amino acids. Per the germline V gene, CDR1 is LGHDT and CDR2 is YNNKEL (reference sequence). The V segment lost 7 bases and the J segment 6 bases; nucleotides outside the gene matches: 6. Written as DNA, the CDR3 is TGTGCCAGCAATTCTCGGACTAGCGGGGGCAATGAGCAGTTCTTC. Encoded protein: CASNSRTSGGNEQFF.

The chain recombines TRBV27 with TRBJ1-2, with 10 bases lining up with TRBD1. The trim removed 1 base at V and 3 bases at J, leaving 20 bases unmatched. The CDR3 is 21 amino acids. Germline V lookup: CDR1 MNHEY, CDR2 SMNVEV (reference sequence). CDR3 region: CASSLLGTGAVTKISYYGYTF. The CDR3 bases are TGTGCCAGCAGTTTATTAGGGACAGGGGCAGTGACTAAGATTTCTTACTATGGCTACACCTTC.

The chain uses TRBV2 and TRBJ2-1; 7 nucleotides line up with TRBD1. The CDR3 is made up of 14 amino acids. Germline V lookup: CDR1 SNHLY, CDR2 FYNNEI. V lost 6 bases and J lost 0; bases outside the gene matches: 2. CDR3 DNA: TGTGCCAGCAGGACAGGGAGCTCCTACAATGAGCAGTTCTTC. It yields the protein CASRTGSSYNEQFF.

CDR3 residues: CASSLLRGSTTGELFF. CDR3 nucleotide sequence: TGTGCCAGCAGTCTTCTTCGGGGGTCCACCACCGGGGAGCTGTTTTTT. The V and J genes are TRBV2 and TRBJ2-2; maybe TRBD2 (6 bases). Germline V gene lookup returns CDR1 SNHLY and CDR2 FYNNEI. This CDR3 region has 16 residues. The V and J ends lost 5 bases and 4 bases respectively, with 17 bases between them.

This clone was recorded a few times. The rearrangement uses TRBV6-4 and TRBJ2-1; TRBD2 agrees at 9 bases. V lost 0 bases to trimming and J lost 12 bases; unmatched junction nucleotides: 12. CDR3 length: 16 residues. Germline V CDR1 and CDR2: MRHNA, SNTAGT. CDR3 in DNA: TGTGCCAGCAGTGACTCCCTATGCATCCTGACTAGCGGGCAGTTCTTC. It is translated as CASSDSLCILTSGQFF.

The V call is TRBV7-2, the J call TRBJ2-7; 14 bases are shared with TRBD2. Trimming removed 2 bases from V and 7 bases from J; junction bases left unmatched: 13. The germline V gene encodes CDR1 SGHTA and CDR2 FQGNSA. The CDR3 is made up of 18 amino acids. Here the CDR3 DNA reads TGTGCCAGCAGCTTAAGCCCTACCGGGACTAGCGGGAGTCGTGAGCAGTACTTC. It encodes CASSLSPTGTSGSREQYF.

V and J are TRBV4-1 and TRBJ2-5, with 7 bases lining up with TRBD2. Germline lookup yields CDR1 MGHRA and CDR2 YSYEKL. Trimming cost V 4 bases and J 3 bases; bases outside gene matches: 8. There are 15 residues in the CDR3. The chain's CDR3 is CASSPRPGGKETQYF. CDR3 coding DNA: TGCGCCAGCAGCCCCCGACCCGGGGGGAAAGAGACCCAGTACTTC.

This chain connects TRBV7-3 to TRBJ2-6; D unclear. Trimming left V 3 bases short and J 1 base short, with 10 bases between. The CDR3 totals 16 residues. CDR1 is SGHTA and CDR2 is FQGTGA in the germline V gene. Here the CDR3 reads CASSFALRSGANVLTF. The CDR3 coding sequence is TGTGCCAGCAGCTTCGCGCTCCGATCTGGGGCCAACGTCCTGACTTTC.

This chain connects TRBV18 to TRBJ2-1, with 13 bases aligning to TRBD2. Losses at the gene ends were 2 bases for V and 5 bases for J; bases not matched to a gene: 9. This CDR3 spans 18 amino acids. The V gene's germline CDR1 is KGHSH and CDR2 LQKENI. The CDR3 is CASSPGLAGARVDNEQFF. As DNA, the CDR3 is TGTGCCAGCTCACCAGGACTAGCGGGAGCACGGGTCGACAATGAGCAGTTCTTC.

The rearrangement joins TRBV4-1 to TRBJ1-2, with 7 bases lining up with TRBD1. Unmatched junction bases numbered 11, after V lost 0 bases and J lost 10 bases. Germline CDR1 reads MGHRA; CDR2 reads YSYEKL. The CDR3 consists of 15 residues. The CDR3 loop reads CASSQDGQVAGTYTF. The DNA of the CDR3 is TGCGCCAGCAGCCAAGACGGACAGGTTGCCGGTACCTACACCTTC.

Only one count was recorded for this clone. CDR3 amino acids: CASSSGQGWTYEQYF. The CDR3 region has the DNA TGTGCCAGCAGTTCTGGACAGGGCTGGACCTACGAGCAGTACTTC. The chain employs TRBV28 and TRBJ2-7, with 8 positions matching TRBD1. Germline values: CDR1 MDHEN, CDR2 SYDVKM. Trimming removed 4 bases from V and 2 bases from J; junction bases left unmatched: 7. The CDR3 is 15 residues long.

The chain links TRBV5-4 to TRBJ2-5; 7 bases are a match to TRBD1. The CDR3 has 11 residues. V dropped 1 base and J dropped 14; count of bases not matched to a gene: 5. Germline CDR1 and CDR2: SGHNT and YYREEE (reference sequence). This CDR3 reads CASSLSGTAYF. The CDR3 DNA reads TGTGCCAGCAGCTTGTCCGGGACAGCATACTTC.

This clone was seen a handful of times. The rearrangement links TRBV6-4 to TRBJ2-3; no definite D call. The CDR3 has 13 amino acids. Trimming left V 0 bases short and J 3 bases short, with 4 bases between. The germline V gene has CDR1 MRHNA and CDR2 SNTAGT. CDR3 in amino acids: CASSDSETDTQYF. CDR3 bases: TGTGCCAGCAGTGACTCGGAGACAGATACGCAGTATTTT.

The gene calls are TRBV5-6 and TRBJ1-1; D is undetermined. This CDR3 contains 14 residues. Germline V gene data show CDR1 as SGHDT and CDR2 as YYEEEE. Trimming left V 1 base short and J 1 base short, with 8 bases between. The CDR3 protein is CASSLFAANTEAFF. The DNA of the CDR3 is TGTGCCAGCAGCTTGTTCGCGGCGAACACTGAAGCTTTCTTT. Complete variable domain (other parts from reference TRBV5-6 and TRBJ1-1): DAGVTQSPTHLIKTRGQQVTLRCSPKSGHDTVSWYQQALGQGPQFIFQYYEEEERQRGNFPDRFSGHQFPNYSSELNVNALLLGDSALYLCASSLFAANTEAFFGQGTRLTVV.

J is TRBJ2-7 and V is TRBV11-2; 8 positions match TRBD1. Losses at the gene ends were 2 bases for V and 3 bases for J; bases not matched to a gene: 6. The CDR3 totals 15 residues. Germline V gene lookup returns CDR1 SGHAT and CDR2 FQNNGV. The CDR3 here is CASSLLPGTGYEQYF. In DNA form, the CDR3 reads TGTGCCAGCAGCTTATTGCCCGGGACAGGCTACGAGCAGTACTTC.

The chain has TRBV10-3 and TRBJ2-3; TRBD1 agrees at 7 bases. Germline loops: CDR1 ENHRY, CDR2 SYGVKD. The CDR3 has 14 amino acids. Trimming at V came to 0 bases and at J to 5 bases, leaving 2 bases not matched to a gene. The CDR3 region is CAISESTGIDTQYF. CDR3 sequence (DNA): TGTGCCATCAGTGAGTCGACAGGGATAGATACGCAGTATTTT.

CDR3 amino acids: CASSWGTVEKLFF. The CDR3 DNA sequence: TGCGCCAGCAGCTGGGGGACAGTTGAAAAACTGTTTTTT. This sequence joins TRBV5-1 and TRBJ1-4; 7 bases match TRBD1. With 3 bases clipped from V and 7 bases from J, the junction kept 3 bases outside the gene matches. Germline V gives CDR1 SGHRS, CDR2 YFSETQ. The CDR3 totals 13 residues.

This rearrangement joins TRBV5-4 to TRBJ1-2, with 8 positions matching TRBD1. The junction had 8 bases not matched to a gene; V was cut back by 0 bases and J by 1 base. This CDR3 is built from 17 residues. CDR1 SGHNT and CDR2 YYREEE come from the germline V gene (reference sequence). The chain's CDR3 is CASSLGAGGLSNYGYTF. The CDR3 nucleotides read TGTGCCAGCAGCTTGGGGGCAGGGGGCCTAAGTAACTATGGCTACACCTTC.

The chain employs TRBV19 and TRBJ1-1, with TRBD1 as a possible D gene (5 bases). The V end lost 3 bases, the J end lost 6 bases, and 8 bases lay between the germline ends. The CDR3 has 12 amino acids. Germline V gives CDR1 LNHDA, CDR2 SQIVND (reference sequence). The CDR3 here is CASSIRGSEAFF. CDR3 in DNA: TGTGCCAGTAGTATCCGGGGGTCTGAAGCTTTCTTT.

The chain has TRBV21-1 and TRBJ1-1; TRBD1, as called in the table, went unchecked against the DNA. TRBV21-1 is a pseudogene locus. CDR3 length: 19 residues. The CDR3 coding sequence is TGTGCCAGCAGCAAAGTGCGCGGACAGGGGGCGAATTTGGGCACTGAAGCTTTCTTT. This codes for CASSKVRGQGANLGTEAFF.

The V gene is TRBV5-8, the J gene TRBJ2-3; possible D gene TRBD2, 7 bases. This CDR3 comprises 13 residues. Trimming took 2 bases from V and 6 from J, leaving 10 bases between them. Germline CDR1 is SGHTS and CDR2 is YDEGEE. The CDR3 protein is CASSFGGADTQYF. The CDR3 DNA is TGTGCCAGCAGCTTTGGGGGGGCGGATACGCAGTATTTT.

The gene calls are TRBV11-3 and TRBJ1-6; D is ambiguous. The V end was cut by 5 bases, the J end by 7 bases, with 15 bases between. CDR3 length: 15 amino acids. CDR1 is SGHNT, CDR2 YENEEA, per germline. The CDR3 nucleotides are TGTGCCAGCAGCCATATGGGAGGGAGCAATTCACCCCTCCACTTT. Amino acid sequence: CASSHMGGSNSPLHF.

This rearrangement joins TRBV14 to TRBJ1-2; 7 nucleotides line up with TRBD1. This CDR3 region has 15 residues. In germline, CDR1 is SGHDN, CDR2 FVKESK. Germline trimming cut 5 bases from V and 5 bases from J; bases unmatched to any gene: 11. CDR3 nucleotide sequence: TGTGCCAGCAGCACCAGAGGGGGCAATCGGTATGGCTACACCTTC. It yields the protein CASSTRGGNRYGYTF.